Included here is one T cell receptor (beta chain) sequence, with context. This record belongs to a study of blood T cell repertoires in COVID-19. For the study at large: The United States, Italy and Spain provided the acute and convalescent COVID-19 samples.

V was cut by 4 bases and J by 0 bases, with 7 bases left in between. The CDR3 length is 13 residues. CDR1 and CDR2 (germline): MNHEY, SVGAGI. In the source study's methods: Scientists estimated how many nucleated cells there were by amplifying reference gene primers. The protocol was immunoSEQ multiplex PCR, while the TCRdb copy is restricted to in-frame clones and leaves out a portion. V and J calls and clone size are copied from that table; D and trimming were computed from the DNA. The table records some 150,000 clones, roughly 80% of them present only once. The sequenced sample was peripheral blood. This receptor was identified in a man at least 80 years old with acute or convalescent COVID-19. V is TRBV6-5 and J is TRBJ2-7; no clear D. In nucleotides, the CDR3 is TGTGCCAGCAGTTCCCCGGTCTCCTACGAGCAGTACTTC. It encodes CASSSPVSYEQYF.